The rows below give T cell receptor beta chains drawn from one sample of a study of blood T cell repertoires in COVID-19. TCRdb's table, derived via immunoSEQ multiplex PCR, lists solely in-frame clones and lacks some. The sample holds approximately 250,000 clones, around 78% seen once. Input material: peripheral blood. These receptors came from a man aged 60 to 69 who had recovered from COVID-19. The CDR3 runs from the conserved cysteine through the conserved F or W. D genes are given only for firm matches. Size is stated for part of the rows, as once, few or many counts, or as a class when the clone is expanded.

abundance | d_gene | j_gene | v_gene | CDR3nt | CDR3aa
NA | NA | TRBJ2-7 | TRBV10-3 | TGTGCCATCAGACCACCAGGCGCATACGAGCAGTACTTC | CAIRPPGAYEQYF
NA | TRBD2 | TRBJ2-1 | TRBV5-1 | TGCGCCAGCAGCGATCCAGCGGGAGTTTATGAGCAGTTCTTC | CASSDPAGVYEQFF
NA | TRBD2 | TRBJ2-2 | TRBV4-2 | TGTGCCAGCAGCGAGCAAGCGAAGCGGGGTAACACCGGGGAGCTGTTTTTT | CASSEQAKRGNTGELFF
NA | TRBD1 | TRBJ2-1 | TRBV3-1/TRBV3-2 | TGTGCCAGCAGTTATAACAGGGGCTTCTACAATGAGCAGTTCTTC | CASSYNRGFYNEQFF
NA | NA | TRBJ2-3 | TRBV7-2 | TGTGCCAGCAGCTTATCCCCCGTTTGGGGGGTTGGGGATACGCAGTATTTT | CASSLSPVWGVGDTQYF
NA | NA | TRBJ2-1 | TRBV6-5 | TGTGCCAGCACCGACACACTCTCCTACAATGAGCAGTTCTTC | CASTDTLSYNEQFF
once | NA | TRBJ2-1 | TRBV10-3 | TGTGCCATCAGTGAAGGGACGGGGGTTTCGGATGAGCAGTTCTTC | CAISEGTGVSDEQFF
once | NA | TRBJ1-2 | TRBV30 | TGTGCCTGGAGTGTACGGTCAGGGGTACAGAACTATGGCTACACCTTC | CAWSVRSGVQNYGYTF
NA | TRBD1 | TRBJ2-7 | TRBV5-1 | TGCGCCAGCAGCCCGATTCGGACAGGGGGCACCTACGAGCAGTACTTC | CASSPIRTGGTYEQYF
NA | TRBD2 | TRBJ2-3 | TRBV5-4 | TGTGCCAGCAGCAATCCGGGACTAGCGGGGGGAGGTGCAGATACGCAGTATTTT | CASSNPGLAGGGADTQYF
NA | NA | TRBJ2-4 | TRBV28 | TGTGCCACCCAGACTATGAACATTCAGTACTTC | CATQTMNIQYF
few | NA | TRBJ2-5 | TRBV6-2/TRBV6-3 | TGTGCCAGCAGTTACTCCCCGGAGGAGACCCAGTACTTC | CASSYSPEETQYF
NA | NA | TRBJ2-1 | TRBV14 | TGTGCCAGCAGCCAGGCACACAATGAGCAGTTCTTC | CASSQAHNEQFF
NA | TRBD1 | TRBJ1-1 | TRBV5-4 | TGTGCCAGCAGCGTCCAGGGGGTGAACACTGAAGCTTTCTTT | CASSVQGVNTEAFF
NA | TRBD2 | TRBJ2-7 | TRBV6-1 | TGTGCCAGCAGTGAATCGGGCGGGGGAGGAGGCGAGCAGTACTTC | CASSESGGGGGEQYF
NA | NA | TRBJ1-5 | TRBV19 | TGTGCCAGTAGTATCGGGTACAGGGTTGGCAATCAGCCCCAGCATTTT | CASSIGYRVGNQPQHF
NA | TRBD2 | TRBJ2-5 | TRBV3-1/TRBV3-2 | TGTGCCAGCAGCCAAGGACTAGCGGGAGTTGAGACCCAGTACTTC | CASSQGLAGVETQYF
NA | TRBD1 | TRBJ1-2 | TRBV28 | TGTGCCAGCAGTTTAATGGGTGGCAGGGGGAACTATGGCTACACCTTC | CASSLMGGRGNYGYTF
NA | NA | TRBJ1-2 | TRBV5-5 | TGTGCCAGCAGCTTCGACAACTACTATGGCTACACCTTC | CASSFDNYYGYTF
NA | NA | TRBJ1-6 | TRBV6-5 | TGTGCCAGCAGTTACTCGAGAGAGATAAATAATTCACCCCTCCACTTT | CASSYSREINNSPLHF
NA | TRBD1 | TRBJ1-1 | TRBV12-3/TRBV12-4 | TGTGCCAGCAGTCAGGGGGCTTGGACTGAAGCTTTCTTT | CASSQGAWTEAFF
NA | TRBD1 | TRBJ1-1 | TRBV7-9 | TGTGCCAGCAGCCGGACAGGGCCGGGCACTGAAGCTTTCTTT | CASSRTGPGTEAFF
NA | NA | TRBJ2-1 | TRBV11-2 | TGTGCCAGCAGCTTAGTTCGGGGAATGGGTGAGCAGTTCTTC | CASSLVRGMGEQFF
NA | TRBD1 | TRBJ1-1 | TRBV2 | TGTGCCAGCATGAGGGACAGGGCGGACACTGAAGCTTTCTTT | CASMRDRADTEAFF
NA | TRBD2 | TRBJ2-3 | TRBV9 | TGTGCCAGAACTGAGGGACTAGCGGGAGTTATCGCAGATACGCAGTATTTT | CARTEGLAGVIADTQYF
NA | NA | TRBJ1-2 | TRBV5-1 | TGCGCCAGCAGCCCAAGCGGACAGACTTTCTATGGCTACACCTTC | CASSPSGQTFYGYTF
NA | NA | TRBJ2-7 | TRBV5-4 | TGTGCCAGCAGCTTGGACAGGGCGTACGAGCAGTACTTC | CASSLDRAYEQYF
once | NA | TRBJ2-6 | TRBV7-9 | TGTGCCAGCAGCCACCCATCGGGGTTGCCTTCTGGGGCCAACGTCCTGACTTTC | CASSHPSGLPSGANVLTF
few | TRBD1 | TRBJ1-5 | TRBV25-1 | TGTGCCAGCAGTGAATTGAGGACAGGGGTGAAGCATTTT | CASSELRTGVKHF
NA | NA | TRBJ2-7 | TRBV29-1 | TGCAGCGTATCTAACTCCTACGAGCAGTACTTC | CSVSNSYEQYF
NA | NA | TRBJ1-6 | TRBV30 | TGTGCCTGGAGTCAGGCCGATAATTCACCCCTCCACTTT | CAWSQADNSPLHF
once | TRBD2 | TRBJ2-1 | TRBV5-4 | TGTGCCAGCAGGATTAGGGGCCCAAGGGTGGGAGGGTACAATGAGCAGTTCTTC | CASRIRGPRVGGYNEQFF
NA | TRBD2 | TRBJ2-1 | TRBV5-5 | TGTGCCAGCAGCTTGTCGGTCGGGAGGGCAAGACCCGAGCAGTTCTTC | CASSLSVGRARPEQFF
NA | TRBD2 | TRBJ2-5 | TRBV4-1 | TGCGCCAGCAGCCAGGGACTAGCGGGGGGCCAAGAGACCCAGTACTTC | CASSQGLAGGQETQYF
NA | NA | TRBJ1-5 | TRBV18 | TGTGCCAGCTCACCCACACGAAATCAGCCCCAGCATTTT | CASSPTRNQPQHF
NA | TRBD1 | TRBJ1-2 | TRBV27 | TGTGCCAGCAGTCCTCCACAGGGGAAAGGCTACACCTTC | CASSPPQGKGYTF
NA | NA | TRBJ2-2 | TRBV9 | TGTGCCAGCAGCGTAGTTCAGGGGTTCACCGGGGAGCTGTTTTTT | CASSVVQGFTGELFF
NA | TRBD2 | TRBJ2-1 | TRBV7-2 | TGTGCCAGCAGCGGGCGGCGGGAGGTTGTTAATGAGCAGTTCTTC | CASSGRREVVNEQFF
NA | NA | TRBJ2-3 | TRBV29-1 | TGCAGCGTCGAAGGGGAAGGCAGGGGGCCGTCGGGGGGTATGACAGATACGCAGTATTTT | CSVEGEGRGPSGGMTDTQYF
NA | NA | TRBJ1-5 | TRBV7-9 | TGTGCCAGCAGCTTCAGTGATCAGCCCCAGCATTTT | CASSFSDQPQHF
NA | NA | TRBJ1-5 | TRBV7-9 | TGTGCCAGCAGCTTAGCGGGGCAGGGGCATCAGCCCCAGCATTTT | CASSLAGQGHQPQHF
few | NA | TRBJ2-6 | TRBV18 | TGTGCCAGCTCACTACGAGGCCCGGGACAAACTGGGGCCAACGTCCTGACTTTC | CASSLRGPGQTGANVLTF
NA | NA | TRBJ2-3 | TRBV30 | TGTGCCTGCGCACACTCCAAGGGGACAGATACGCAGTATTTT | CACAHSKGTDTQYF
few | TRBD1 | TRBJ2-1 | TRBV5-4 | TGTGCCAGCAGCTCGGGGACAGGGGGCCGCGATGAGCAGTTCTTC | CASSSGTGGRDEQFF
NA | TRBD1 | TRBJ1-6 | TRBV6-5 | TGTGCCAGCAGGGACAGGGGTGGGAGAGGTTCACCCCTCCACTTT | CASRDRGGRGSPLHF
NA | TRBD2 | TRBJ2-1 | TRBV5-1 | TGCGCCAGCATACCTAGCGGGACCTCGCATGAGCAGTTCTTC | CASIPSGTSHEQFF
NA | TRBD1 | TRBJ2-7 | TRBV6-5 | TGTGCCAGCACCTCAGGCGGGACAGGGGGCTTCGAGCAGTACTTC | CASTSGGTGGFEQYF
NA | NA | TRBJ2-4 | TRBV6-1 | TGTGCCAGCAGTGAGAATTTCGGGGGAACCAAAAACATTCAGTACTTC | CASSENFGGTKNIQYF
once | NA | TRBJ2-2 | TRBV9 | TGTGCCAGCAGCGTAGCCCAGCGCAGCACCGGGGAGCTGTTTTTT | CASSVAQRSTGELFF
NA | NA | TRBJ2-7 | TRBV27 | TGTGCCAGCAGTCTGATGCAGGGCTACGAGCAGTACTTC | CASSLMQGYEQYF
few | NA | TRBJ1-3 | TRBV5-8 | TGTGCCAGCAGCTCGGGGACCCGGGGCAGCGGGAACACCATATATTTT | CASSSGTRGSGNTIYF
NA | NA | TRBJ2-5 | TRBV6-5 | TGTGCCAGCAGTTACTCCCGGGGTCAAGAGATCCAGTACTTC | CASSYSRGQEIQYF
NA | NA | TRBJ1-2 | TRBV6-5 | TGTGCCAGCAGCCTGGACAGATTCTATGGCTACACCTTC | CASSLDRFYGYTF
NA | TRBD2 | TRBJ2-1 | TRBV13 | TGTGCCAGCAGCTTAGGGGGACTAGCGGGAACCTCCTACAATGAGCAGTTCTTC | CASSLGGLAGTSYNEQFF
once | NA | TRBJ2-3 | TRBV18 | TGTGCCAGCTCACCACGCGGGGGCCAATCCGAAACGCAGTATTTT | CASSPRGGQSETQYF
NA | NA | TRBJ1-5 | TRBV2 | TGTGCCAGCAGTGAATCGGCAGGGCGCAATCAGCCCCAGCATTTT | CASSESAGRNQPQHF
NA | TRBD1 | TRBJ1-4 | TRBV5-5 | TGTGCCAGCAGCCAATGGACAGGAGTGAATGAAAAACTGTTTTTT | CASSQWTGVNEKLFF